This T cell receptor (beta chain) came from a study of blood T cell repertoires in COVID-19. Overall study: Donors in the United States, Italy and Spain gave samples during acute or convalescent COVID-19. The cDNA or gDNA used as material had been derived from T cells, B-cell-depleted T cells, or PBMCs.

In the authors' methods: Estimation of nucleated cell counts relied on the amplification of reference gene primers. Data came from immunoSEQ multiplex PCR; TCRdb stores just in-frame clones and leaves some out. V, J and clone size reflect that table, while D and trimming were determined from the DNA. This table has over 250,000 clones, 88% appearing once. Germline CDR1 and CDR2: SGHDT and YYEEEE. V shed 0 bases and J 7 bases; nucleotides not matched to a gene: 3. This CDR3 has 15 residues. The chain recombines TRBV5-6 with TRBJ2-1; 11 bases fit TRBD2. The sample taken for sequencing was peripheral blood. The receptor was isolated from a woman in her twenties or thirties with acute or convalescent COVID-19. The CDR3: CASSLVIAGGNEQFF. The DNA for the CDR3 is TGTGCCAGCAGCTTGGTAATAGCGGGGGGGAATGAGCAGTTCTTC.